Below, 4 T cell receptor beta chains from the same sample are listed, as sequenced in a study of T cells in women clearing cervical HPV infection. Produced via immunoSEQ multiplex PCR; TCRdb's table is partial and in-frame only. This repertoire includes around 21,000 clones. Sequences were obtained from blood buffy coat. The origin of the receptors is a woman between 18 and 70 years old with a cervical HPV16 infection that either progressed to CIN3+ or cleared (not recorded which).

Note on this clone: Sequencing ends 3 residues short of the CDR3 end; the germline J gene provides the rest. The chain couples TRBV6-4 to TRBJ2-1, with a tentative D call TRBD1 (5 bases). The CDR3 is 15 residues long. V lost 8 bases and J 0 bases, leaving 14 bases between the germline ends. The V gene's germline CDR1 is MRHNA and CDR2 SNTAGT. This CDR3 is CASRTGSNSYNEQFF. The DNA read from the CDR3 is TGTGCCAGCCGAACAGGCTCCAACTCCTACAATGAG.

As for this clone: The read ends 3 residues before the CDR3 terminus; that terminus is restored from the germline J gene. This chain joins TRBV19 and TRBJ2-2; TRBD1 matches 9 bases. Trimming took 4 bases from V and 4 from J; bases not matched to a gene: 13. The CDR3 contains 18 residues. Germline V CDR1 and CDR2: LNHDA, SQIVND (reference sequence). The sequenced CDR3 bases are TGTGCCAGTAGTAGACTACCCGGGACAGGGCCCCCCACCGGGGAG. Residues: CASSRLPGTGPPTGE. The full CDR3 sequence reads CASSRLPGTGPPTGELFF.

The CDR3 DNA, read in part, is TGTGCCAGCAGTGTAGACAGGGCATCGGGCTACGAG. Translating it yields CASSVDRASGYE. The whole CDR3 is CASSVDRASGYEQYF. The chain couples TRBV6-2 or TRBV6-3 to TRBJ2-7; the match to TRBD1 covers 7 bases. The CDR3 extends 3 residues past the end of the read, so its final part is completed from the germline J gene. The CDR3 runs to 15 residues. Germline loops: CDR1 MNHEY, CDR2 SVGEGT. V lost 5 bases to trimming and J lost 3 bases; unmatched junction nucleotides: 10.

Turning to this clone: The read finishes 3 residues shy of the CDR3 end, and the germline J gene is used to complete it. The chain has TRBV5-4 and TRBJ2-5, with a tentative D call TRBD2 (7 bases). V lost 0 bases and J 5 bases, leaving 17 bases between the germline ends. The germline gives CDR1 SGHNT, CDR2 YYREEE (reference sequence). CDR3 length: 16 amino acids. CDR3 sequence reads: CASSLVAGAGSETQYF. The sequenced part of the CDR3 DNA is TGTGCCAGCAGCTTGGTGGCGGGGGCGGGTTCGGAGACC.